This passage covers 32 T cell receptor beta chains from one sample sequenced in a study of shared clonotypes between healthy human individuals. Sequencing was performed with immunoSEQ multiplex PCR; in TCRdb, only in-frame clones are kept and a portion is missing. The sample holds about 470,000 clones, about four fifths seen once. Source material: PBMCs. The receptor set was obtained from a woman in her thirties or forties in good health. Some clones in this sample may be carry-over from other donors' samples.

The chain has TRBV11-2 and TRBJ2-2; D gene ambiguous. The germline V gene encodes CDR1 SGHAT and CDR2 FQNNGV. V shed 5 bases and J shed 2 bases, with 12 bases lying between them. The CDR3 has 15 residues. This CDR3 reads CASSRQWGNTGELFF. The CDR3 region has the DNA TGTGCCAGCAGCCGTCAGTGGGGAAACACCGGGGAGCTGTTTTTT.

J is TRBJ1-2 and V is TRBV6-1; D ambiguous. The germline V gene encodes CDR1 MNHNS and CDR2 SASEGT. This CDR3 region has 15 residues. V lost 5 bases to trimming and J lost 4 bases, with 17 bases between them. Here the CDR3 reads CASSSADEAGYGYTF. The CDR3 region has the DNA TGTGCCAGCAGTTCCGCGGACGAGGCCGGCTATGGCTACACCTTC.

This clone was detected once. V usage is TRBV7-2 and J usage is TRBJ1-2, with 7 bases matching TRBD1. The CDR3 has 14 amino acids. With V trimmed by 4 bases and J by 3 bases, 5 bases remained unmatched. From germline, CDR1 is SGHTA and CDR2 FQGNSA. CDR3 loop: CASSSRTGHYGYTF. CDR3 in DNA: TGTGCCAGCAGCTCCCGGACAGGACACTATGGCTACACCTTC.

This clone was detected only a few times. The chain carries TRBV5-1 and TRBJ1-1; D possibly corresponds to TRBD1 (5 bases). The V end was cut by 1 base, the J end by 4 bases, with 14 bases between. The CDR3 length is 15 residues. Germline loops: CDR1 SGHRS, CDR2 YFSETQ. CDR3 residues: CASSLIQGGTTEAFF. CDR3 DNA sequence: TGCGCCAGCAGCTTGATTCAGGGAGGAACCACTGAAGCTTTCTTT.

On this clone itself: This CDR3 is missing its conserved last phenylalanine or tryptophan, likely due to a read error. This chain links TRBV5-8 with TRBJ2-7; D might be TRBD1 (5 bases). The germline CDR1 and CDR2 sequences are SGHTS and YDEGEE. This CDR3 comprises 12 residues. V was shortened by 5 bases and J by 3 bases, with 9 bases between the two germline ends. The CDR3: CASSFDSYEQYL. Here the CDR3 DNA reads TGTGCCAGCAGTTTTGACAGCTACGAGCAGTACTTA.

The sample holds many counts of this clone. CDR3: CASSSGTFPNEQFF. In DNA, the CDR3 is TGTGCCAGCAGTTCCGGGACTTTTCCTAATGAGCAGTTCTTC. The rearrangement links TRBV27 to TRBJ2-1, with D possibly TRBD2 on 6 matching bases. Deletions cut 4 bases from V and 7 bases from J, with 14 bases between. This CDR3 is 14 amino acids long. The germline V gene has CDR1 MNHEY and CDR2 SMNVEV (reference sequence).

In its sample, this clone was seen many times. The chain is built from TRBV30 and TRBJ1-5; possibly TRBD1 for D (6 bases). V was clipped by 5 bases and J by 0 bases, with 11 bases between them. This CDR3 has 14 residues. Germline assignment: CDR1 GTSNPN and CDR2 SVGIG (reference sequence). CDR3 loop: CAWPPGHSNQPQHF. The CDR3 DNA reads TGTGCCTGGCCTCCGGGACATAGCAATCAGCCCCAGCATTTT.

The chain couples TRBV5-1 to TRBJ2-5; D unclear. The V gene's germline CDR1 is SGHRS and CDR2 YFSETQ. CDR3 length: 15 residues. The V end was cut by 0 bases, the J end by 2 bases, with 11 bases between. The CDR3: CASSLEGQSQETQYF. In DNA, the CDR3 is TGCGCCAGCAGCTTGGAGGGCCAGTCACAAGAGACCCAGTACTTC.

This chain links TRBV18 with TRBJ2-6; 8 bases align to TRBD1. CDR1 is KGHSH and CDR2 is LQKENI in the germline V gene. J was trimmed by 4 bases and V by 0 bases; bases with no gene match: 8. This CDR3 contains 18 residues. In DNA, the CDR3 is TGTGCCAGCTCACCACCGGGACAGGTCTCCCTCGGGGCCAACGTCCTGACTTTC. This encodes CASSPPGQVSLGANVLTF.

This clone occurred a few times. The J gene is TRBJ1-1, the V gene TRBV7-6, with unresolved D. The germline CDR1 and CDR2 sequences are SGHVS and FNYEAQ. Trimming pared 0 bases from V and 4 bases from J, leaving 12 bases between. The CDR3 contains 15 residues. CDR3 residues: CASSLAPFPSTEAFF. The DNA for the CDR3 is TGTGCCAGCAGCTTAGCTCCCTTCCCCAGCACTGAAGCTTTCTTT.

This clone appeared many times. Other DNA sequences of this sample code for an identical CDR3. The chain has TRBV19 and TRBJ1-4, with D perhaps matching TRBD1 (5 bases). The CDR3 length is 14 residues. CDR1 and CDR2 (germline): LNHDA, SQIVND (reference sequence). V was shortened by 1 base and J by 6 bases, with 9 bases between the two germline ends. CDR3 sequence: CASSIGGADEKLFF. The CDR3 DNA sequence: TGTGCCAGTAGTATAGGGGGCGCCGATGAAAAACTGTTTTTT.

CDR3 bases: TGTGCCAGCAGCTTGGTCCTAGGATCCGTGGAGGAGCAGTACTTC. As protein: CASSLVLGSVEEQYF. The chain links TRBV5-4 to TRBJ2-7; D unresolved. Trimming pared 0 bases from V and 7 bases from J, leaving 17 bases between. The CDR3 runs 15 residues. Looked up from germline, CDR1 is SGHNT and CDR2 is YYREEE (reference sequence). The complete variable domain, with remaining parts taken from reference TRBV5-4 and TRBJ2-7, reads ETGVTQSPTHLIKTRGQQVTLRCSSQSGHNTVSWYQQALGQGPQFIFQYYREEENGRGNFPPRFSGLQFPNYSSELNVNALELDDSALYLCASSLVLGSVEEQYFGPGTRLTVT.

The chain couples TRBV6-4 to TRBJ2-1; 8 bases map to TRBD2. This CDR3 region has 14 residues. Germline-derived CDR1 and CDR2 are MRHNA and SNTAGT. The ends lost 5 bases at V and 7 bases at J; junction bases unmatched: 7. DNA of the CDR3: TGTGCCAGCAGTAAGGGACTAGAGGCAAATGAGCAGTTCTTC. Its protein product is CASSKGLEANEQFF.

Here the CDR3 DNA reads TGTGCCAGCAGTGAAGTTGGCGACAATGAGCAGTTCTTC. Amino acids: CASSEVGDNEQFF. The chain joins TRBV6-1 to TRBJ2-1; no clear D gene. The CDR3 runs to 13 residues. CDR1 and CDR2 from the germline V gene are MNHNS and SASEGT. Trimming left V 1 base short and J 5 bases short, with 6 bases between.

J is TRBJ2-5 and V is TRBV21-1. TRBV21-1 is labeled a pseudogene. The CDR3 loop spans 18 amino acids. This chain's CDR3 is CASSKEGEERGLQETQYF. The CDR3, as DNA: TGTGCCAGCAGCAAAGAGGGGGAGGAGCGCGGGCTCCAAGAGACCCAGTACTTC.

The CDR3, as DNA: TGTGCCAGCTCACCGGGGGTCCTTAACGGGGGGCCCCAGCATTTT. Protein: CASSPGVLNGGPQHF. The chain has TRBV18 and TRBJ1-5, with a possible D match to TRBD1 (5 bases). V gave up 3 bases and J gave up 9 bases, with 18 bases separating them. Germline CDR1 reads KGHSH; CDR2 reads LQKENI. The CDR3 totals 15 residues.

The genes are TRBV6-1 and TRBJ1-1; the D gene is possibly TRBD1 (6 bases). The V end lost 7 bases, the J end lost 4 bases, and 10 bases lay between the germline ends. This CDR3 is 12 amino acids long. Germline CDR1 and CDR2: MNHNS and SASEGT. CDR3 sequence: CASTEGGTEAFF. CDR3 nucleotide sequence: TGTGCCAGCACCGAGGGGGGCACTGAAGCTTTCTTT.

This rearrangement joins TRBV5-8 to TRBJ2-3; D unclear. The length of the CDR3 is 16 residues. CDR1 and CDR2 (germline): SGHTS, YDEGEE. V lost 0 bases and J 0 bases, leaving 11 bases between the germline ends. CDR3 DNA: TGTGCCAGCAGCTTGGCGTGGTCCGAAAGCACAGATACGCAGTATTTT. It encodes CASSLAWSESTDTQYF.

The V gene is TRBV9, the J gene TRBJ2-7, with 11 bases matching TRBD2. Germline CDR1 SGDLS, CDR2 YYNGEE. The V gene end was trimmed by 0 bases and the J gene end by 4 bases; junction bases not matched to a gene: 12. The CDR3 is 18 amino acids. The CDR3 DNA is TGTGCCAGCAGCGTAGGGACTAGCGGGTTTTCACGACCTTACGAGCAGTACTTC. Translating gives CASSVGTSGFSRPYEQYF.

The rearrangement joins TRBV4-1 to TRBJ2-7; 12 bases map to TRBD2. CDR3 size: 15 residues. The germline V gene encodes CDR1 MGHRA and CDR2 YSYEKL. Unmatched junction bases numbered 4, after V lost 3 bases and J lost 4 bases. This chain's CDR3 is CASSHLAGGPYEQYF. Written as DNA, the CDR3 is TGCGCCAGCAGCCACCTAGCGGGAGGGCCGTACGAGCAGTACTTC.

With respect to this clone: The same CDR3 arises from other DNA sequences in this sample as well. The gene calls are TRBV11-2 and TRBJ2-1; 7 bases fit TRBD2. The CDR3 contains 14 residues. J lost 7 bases, V lost 1 base, and 4 bases had no gene match. The germline gives CDR1 SGHAT, CDR2 FQNNGV. The CDR3 loop is CASSLGGSLNEQFF. The CDR3 bases are TGTGCCAGCAGCTTAGGCGGGAGCTTGAATGAGCAGTTCTTC.

This clone has more than one count but fewer than ten. This sequence joins TRBV27 and TRBJ1-5, with a weak D call TRBD1 (5 bases). The V and J ends lost 6 bases and 6 bases respectively, with 12 bases between them. Germline CDR1 is MNHEY and CDR2 is SMNVEV (reference sequence). This CDR3 spans 13 amino acids. The CDR3 coding sequence is TGTGCCAGCAGCAGCAGGGAAGGTCAGCCCCAGCATTTT. It yields the protein CASSSREGQPQHF.

The chain couples TRBV7-2 to TRBJ2-7; 12 bases match TRBD2. Per germline, CDR1 SGHTA and CDR2 FQGNSA. V lost 4 bases and J lost 2; bases outside the gene matches: 3. The CDR3 has 15 amino acids. CDR3 protein: CASSWTSGTAYEQYF. CDR3 in DNA: TGTGCCAGCAGCTGGACTAGCGGGACGGCCTACGAGCAGTACTTC.

The rearrangement uses TRBV6-5 and TRBJ1-2; the D gene is possibly TRBD1 (5 bases). Trimming removed 5 bases from V and 5 bases from J, with 12 bases in between. The CDR3 has 13 amino acids. CDR1 MNHEY and CDR2 SVGAGI come from the germline V gene. The CDR3 DNA follows: TGTGCCAGCAGTCCCCAGACAGATTATGGCTACACCTTC. It codes for CASSPQTDYGYTF.

J is TRBJ1-5 and V is TRBV27; 8 bases fit TRBD1. Trimming cost V 5 bases and J 5 bases; bases outside gene matches: 11. The germline gives CDR1 MNHEY, CDR2 SMNVEV (reference sequence). The CDR3 length is 16 residues. The CDR3 reads CASSAWTGLDDQPQHF. The CDR3 region has the DNA TGTGCCAGCAGTGCATGGACAGGGTTAGACGATCAGCCCCAGCATTTT.

V usage is TRBV7-6 and J usage is TRBJ2-1; 7 nucleotides line up with TRBD2. Germline values: CDR1 SGHVS, CDR2 FNYEAQ. V shed 6 bases and J 7 bases; nucleotides not matched to a gene: 12. There are 15 residues in the CDR3. In nucleotides, the CDR3 is TGTGCCAGCAGTAGTGTTGCGGGAGCGGAAAATGAGCAGTTCTTC. Encoded protein: CASSSVAGAENEQFF.

With regard to this clone: Other DNA sequences of this sample code for an identical CDR3. The gene calls are TRBV27 and TRBJ2-1; 8 bases are a match to TRBD2. The length of the CDR3 is 14 residues. V shed 7 bases, J shed 4 bases, and the junction held 6 bases outside the gene matches. Per germline, CDR1 MNHEY and CDR2 SMNVEV (reference sequence). In DNA form, the CDR3 reads TGTGCCAGCAAGCGGGGGCGGTCTTACAATGAGCAGTTCTTC. Encoded protein: CASKRGRSYNEQFF.

The chain couples TRBV7-2 to TRBJ1-4; no firm D call. V lost 5 bases and J 2 bases, leaving 12 bases between the germline ends. CDR1 is SGHTA, CDR2 FQGNSA, per germline. CDR3 length: 15 amino acids. CDR3 DNA sequence: TGTGCCAGCAGCCAAACCCCGGAGACTAATGAAAAACTGTTTTTT. Translating gives CASSQTPETNEKLFF.

As concerns this clone: Other nucleotide sequences in the sample specify the same CDR3. The chain has TRBV28 and TRBJ2-3, with D unclear. The V gene lost 5 bases and the J gene lost 0 bases, with 6 bases spanning the gap. The CDR3 has 13 amino acids. CDR1 is MDHEN and CDR2 is SYDVKM in the germline V gene. The CDR3 coding sequence is TGTGCCAGCAGTCCACCAAGCACAGATACGCAGTATTTT. It specifies CASSPPSTDTQYF.

The rearrangement links TRBV7-2 to TRBJ2-3; TRBD2 aligns across 9 bases. The CDR3 runs to 16 residues. Germline V lookup: CDR1 SGHTA, CDR2 FQGNSA. The trim removed 1 base at V and 5 bases at J, leaving 7 bases unmatched. CDR3 loop: CASSLDGGGGGDTQYF. DNA of the CDR3: TGTGCCAGCAGCTTAGATGGCGGCGGGGGGGGAGATACGCAGTATTTT.

The rearrangement joins TRBV19 to TRBJ1-2; D remains ambiguous. This CDR3 is 15 amino acids long. Germline V gene data show CDR1 as LNHDA and CDR2 as SQIVND (reference sequence). V was trimmed by 6 bases and J by 4 bases, leaving 18 bases between them. CDR3 protein: CASSQTRWGSYGYTF. The CDR3 DNA follows: TGTGCCAGTAGCCAAACCCGGTGGGGATCCTATGGCTACACCTTC.

The chain recombines TRBV7-2 with TRBJ2-7; 7 nucleotides agree with TRBD1. The CDR3 length is 16 residues. The germline V gene has CDR1 SGHTA and CDR2 FQGNSA. After removal of 1 base from V and 4 bases from J, the junction contained 10 bases not matched to a gene. This CDR3 is CASSLEYSRGRYEQYF. The CDR3 DNA reads as TGTGCCAGCAGCTTAGAGTATTCGAGGGGGCGGTACGAGCAGTACTTC.